These 17 T cell receptor beta chains originate from one sample sequenced in a study of blood T cell repertoires in COVID-19. Sequencing was performed with immunoSEQ multiplex PCR; in TCRdb, only in-frame clones are kept and a portion is missing. The data show around 310,000 clones, around 90% seen once. Sequenced sample: peripheral blood. These receptors were obtained from a woman aged 25 to 39 with COVID-19, enrolled during active disease.

The V gene is TRBV3-1 (or the pseudogene TRBV3-2), the J gene TRBJ1-1, with D unresolved. The CDR3 runs to 17 residues. Trimming pared 4 bases from V and 3 bases from J, leaving 21 bases between. From germline, CDR1 is LGHDT and CDR2 YNNKEL (reference sequence). The CDR3 reads CASSRTPHGQYDTEAFF. DNA of the CDR3: TGTGCCAGCAGCCGGACTCCGCATGGGCAGTACGACACTGAAGCTTTCTTT.

This clone was found many times. The rearrangement uses TRBV5-4 and TRBJ2-3, with 8 bases fitting TRBD2. V trimming: 4 bases; J trimming: 0 bases; junction bases outside the gene matches: 13. The CDR3 is made up of 18 amino acids. Per the germline V gene, CDR1 is SGHNT and CDR2 is YYREEE (reference sequence). CDR3 nucleotides: TGTGCCAGCAGCATTAGACTAGCGTTGATCCCTAGCACAGATACGCAGTATTTT. It translates to CASSIRLALIPSTDTQYF.

The rearrangement links TRBV7-3 to TRBJ2-2; no clear D. Germline loops: CDR1 SGHTA, CDR2 FQGTGA. The CDR3 runs to 13 residues. With 1 base removed from V and 6 bases from J, the gap between germline ends came to 6 bases. CDR3 sequence reads: CASSLNGPGELFF. The CDR3 DNA follows: TGTGCCAGCAGCTTAAATGGGCCCGGGGAGCTGTTTTTT.

This clone appeared a few times. V and J are TRBV4-1 and TRBJ2-2; the D gene is possibly TRBD1 (6 bases). The germline gives CDR1 MGHRA, CDR2 YSYEKL. This CDR3 has 17 residues. V shed 0 bases and J shed 0 bases, with 11 bases lying between them. CDR3 DNA: TGCGCCAGCAGCCAAGATTGGAACAGGGCGAACACCGGGGAGCTGTTTTTT. Its translation: CASSQDWNRANTGELFF.

This chain connects TRBV18 to TRBJ2-2; D is unresolved. Germline CDR1 is KGHSH and CDR2 is LQKENI. Trimming removed 3 bases from V and 2 bases from J, with 4 bases in between. The CDR3 contains 13 residues. The DNA for the CDR3 is TGTGCCAGCTCACCTCCAAACACCGGGGAGCTGTTTTTT. Amino acids: CASSPPNTGELFF.

This clone was recorded once. V and J are TRBV11-3 and TRBJ2-7; tentatively, D is TRBD2 (6 bases). V lost 5 bases, J lost 5 bases, and 16 bases lay in between. Germline lookup yields CDR1 SGHNT and CDR2 YENEEA. The CDR3 consists of 14 residues. CDR3 loop: CASSPSPRGDEQYF. The DNA for the CDR3 is TGTGCCAGCAGCCCCTCCCCCCGCGGGGACGAGCAGTACTTC.

V is TRBV7-3 and J is TRBJ1-1, with 8 bases matching TRBD1. Germline assignment: CDR1 SGHTA and CDR2 FQGTGA. The CDR3 has 16 residues. Losses at the gene ends were 4 bases for V and 5 bases for J; bases not matched to a gene: 12. CDR3 loop: CASSSGQGGGRTEAFF. Here the CDR3 DNA reads TGTGCCAGCAGCTCCGGACAGGGTGGAGGGAGGACTGAAGCTTTCTTT.

DNA for the CDR3: TGTGCCACCAGTGACGCCGGGACAGTCATGGCCCAGCATTTT. It yields the protein CATSDAGTVMAQHF. The chain uses TRBV24-1 and TRBJ1-5; 7 bases agree with TRBD1. CDR1 and CDR2 (germline): KGHDR, SFDVKD. V lost 4 bases and J lost 11; bases outside the gene matches: 10. The CDR3 extends over 14 amino acids.

This clone was observed a single time. The chain uses TRBV27 and TRBJ1-4, with D possibly matching TRBD1 (5 bases). The V gene's germline CDR1 is MNHEY and CDR2 SMNVEV (reference sequence). Trimming cost V 3 bases and J 0 bases, with 11 bases left between them. The CDR3 length is 16 residues. CDR3 residues: CASSFRGTATNEKLFF. CDR3 bases: TGTGCCAGCAGTTTCCGGGGGACCGCAACTAATGAAAAACTGTTTTTT.

V gene TRBV18 combines with J gene TRBJ2-7; D ambiguous. The length of the CDR3 is 13 residues. Germline CDR1 reads KGHSH; CDR2 reads LQKENI. Trimming took off 3 bases at V and 5 bases at J, with 11 bases between the two ends. The CDR3 spells CASSPVPEDEQYF. In DNA, the CDR3 is TGTGCCAGCTCACCGGTGCCCGAGGACGAGCAGTACTTC.

V and J are TRBV6-4 and TRBJ1-1; 7 bases agree with TRBD1. The V gene end was trimmed by 5 bases and the J gene end by 1 base; junction bases not matched to a gene: 7. Germline V gene sequence: CDR1 MRHNA, CDR2 SNTAGT. CDR3 length equals 15 residues. The CDR3: CASSWPGQRNTEAFF. The CDR3 bases are TGTGCCAGCAGTTGGCCGGGACAGCGGAACACTGAAGCTTTCTTT.

The chain employs TRBV2 and TRBJ1-2, with 7 bases matching TRBD1. The CDR3 totals 13 residues. Looked up from germline, CDR1 is SNHLY and CDR2 is FYNNEI. The trim removed 8 bases at V and 4 bases at J, leaving 7 bases unmatched. This chain's CDR3 is CASVRDSSYGYTF. CDR3 bases: TGTGCCAGCGTTAGGGACAGCTCCTATGGCTACACCTTC.

This chain uses TRBV11-2 with TRBJ2-7; TRBD2 aligns across 8 bases. With 1 base clipped from V and 7 bases from J, the junction kept 12 bases outside the gene matches. From germline, CDR1 is SGHAT and CDR2 FQNNGV. This CDR3 contains 16 residues. CDR3 bases: TGTGCCAGCAGCTTAGTGGTTAGCGGGATCCCTCTGGAGCAGTACTTC. Translating it yields CASSLVVSGIPLEQYF.

This chain connects TRBV27 to TRBJ1-1; unclear D gene. The V end was cut by 7 bases, the J end by 1 base, with 7 bases between. The CDR3 has 12 amino acids. Germline V gene sequence: CDR1 MNHEY, CDR2 SMNVEV (reference sequence). The CDR3 spells CASKKANTEAFF. The CDR3 DNA reads as TGTGCCAGCAAGAAAGCGAACACTGAAGCTTTCTTT.

This chain joins TRBV18 and TRBJ2-7; 9 bases match TRBD2. The V segment lost 1 base and the J segment 7 bases; nucleotides outside the gene matches: 11. This CDR3 is built from 16 residues. From germline, CDR1 is KGHSH and CDR2 LQKENI. The CDR3 protein is CASSPLLVSGSIEQYF. DNA of the CDR3: TGTGCCAGCTCACCACTCTTGGTTAGCGGGAGTATTGAGCAGTACTTC.

V is TRBV5-1 and J is TRBJ1-3; TRBD1 is a possible D gene (5 bases). The CDR3 extends over 16 amino acids. V was cut by 0 bases and J by 0 bases, with 10 bases left in between. The V gene's germline CDR1 is SGHRS and CDR2 YFSETQ. The CDR3 DNA reads TGCGCCAGCAGCTTGGCCGTGGGGCTCTCTGGAAACACCATATATTTT. This translates into CASSLAVGLSGNTIYF.

The chain is built from TRBV5-1 and TRBJ2-3, with a tentative D call TRBD2 (6 bases). This CDR3 spans 12 amino acids. The germline V and J ends were trimmed by 7 bases and 5 bases, with 11 bases remaining between them. Per germline, CDR1 SGHRS and CDR2 YFSETQ. In nucleotides, the CDR3 is TGCGCCAGCCGGGACTGGGGAGATACGCAGTATTTT. The encoded protein is CASRDWGDTQYF.